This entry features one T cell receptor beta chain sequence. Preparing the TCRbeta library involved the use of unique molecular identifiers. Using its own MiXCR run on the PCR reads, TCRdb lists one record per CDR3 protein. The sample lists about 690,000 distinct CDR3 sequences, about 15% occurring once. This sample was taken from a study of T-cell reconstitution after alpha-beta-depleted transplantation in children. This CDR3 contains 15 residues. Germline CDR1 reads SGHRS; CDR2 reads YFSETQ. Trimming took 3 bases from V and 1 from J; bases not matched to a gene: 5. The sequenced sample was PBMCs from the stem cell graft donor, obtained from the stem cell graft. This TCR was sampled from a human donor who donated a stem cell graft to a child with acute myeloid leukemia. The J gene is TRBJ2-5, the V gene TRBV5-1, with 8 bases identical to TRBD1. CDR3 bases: TGCGCCAGCAGCTCGCCCCAGGGGGCCCAAGAGACCCAGTACTTC. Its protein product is CASSSPQGAQETQYF.